These 30 T cell receptor beta chains share one sample of origin, sequenced in a study of blood T cell repertoires in COVID-19. Repertoires were generated with immunoSEQ multiplex PCR, while TCRdb's copy carries only in-frame clones and drops some. The table records fewer than 200,000 clones, around 80% of them present only once. Sequences were obtained from peripheral blood. The source of these receptors is a man aged 70 or older with active or convalescent COVID-19.

This rearrangement joins TRBV7-9 to TRBJ2-3; 7 positions match TRBD1. The J segment lost 5 bases and the V segment lost 8 bases, leaving 10 bases of the junction unmatched. Germline V lookup: CDR1 SEHNR, CDR2 FQNEAQ (reference sequence). The CDR3 is 14 residues long. The CDR3 DNA sequence: TGTGCCAGCGGTCTCACAGGGGAAGGAGATACGCAGTATTTT. Its translation is CASGLTGEGDTQYF.

The chain has TRBV27 and TRBJ1-1; 9 nucleotides line up with TRBD1. Germline trimming cut 3 bases from V and 6 bases from J; bases unmatched to any gene: 11. The CDR3 has 16 amino acids. Germline V gene data show CDR1 as MNHEY and CDR2 as SMNVEV (reference sequence). The CDR3 region is CASSLGWGQGRPEAFF. The CDR3 nucleotides read TGTGCCAGCAGTTTGGGTTGGGGACAGGGTCGTCCTGAAGCTTTCTTT.

J is TRBJ1-2 and V is TRBV29-1, with D perhaps matching TRBD1 (6 bases). The ends were cut back, 6 bases at V and 10 bases at J, with 12 bases in the middle. Per germline, CDR1 SQVTM and CDR2 ANQGSEA. This CDR3 is 10 amino acids long. CDR3 residues: CSVEQGDYTF. CDR3 nucleotide sequence: TGCAGCGTCGAACAGGGTGACTACACCTTC.

The genes are TRBV5-6 and TRBJ1-2; perhaps TRBD1 as D (6 bases). V dropped 4 bases and J dropped 5 bases, with 15 bases sitting between them. Germline CDR1 reads SGHDT; CDR2 reads YYEEEE. This CDR3 spans 14 amino acids. The CDR3 region is CASSPQGREYGYTF. The CDR3 DNA sequence: TGTGCCAGCAGCCCACAGGGAAGAGAGTATGGCTACACCTTC.

V is TRBV10-3 and J is TRBJ2-3; 13 nucleotides line up with TRBD2. The CDR3 consists of 17 residues. Trimming took 3 bases from V and 4 from J; bases not matched to a gene: 7. CDR1 is ENHRY, CDR2 SYGVKD, per germline. CDR3 sequence (DNA): TGTGCCATCAGTGAACTAGCGGGAGGGAGCATGTCAGATACGCAGTATTTT. Translating gives CAISELAGGSMSDTQYF.

This clone has just one count. The V and J genes are TRBV11-3 and TRBJ2-2; TRBD2 agrees at 13 bases. The ends lost 2 bases at V and 8 bases at J; junction bases unmatched: 11. This CDR3 is 18 amino acids long. Germline V gene data show CDR1 as SGHNT and CDR2 as YENEEA. The CDR3 DNA is TGTGCCAGCAGCTTAAAACTAGCGGGAGGGCCATCTTCGGGGGAGCTGTTTTTT. Translating it yields CASSLKLAGGPSSGELFF.

This rearrangement joins TRBV7-2 to TRBJ1-1, with 7 bases aligning to TRBD1. The CDR3 has 16 residues. Unmatched junction bases numbered 7, after V lost 1 base and J lost 2 bases. CDR1 and CDR2 (germline): SGHTA, FQGNSA. The CDR3 nucleotides read TGTGCCAGCAGCTTAGTCTATGGGACAGCTAACACTGAAGCTTTCTTT. Its protein is CASSLVYGTANTEAFF.

The rearrangement uses TRBV5-6 and TRBJ2-3, with 12 bases identical to TRBD2. This CDR3 is 16 amino acids long. The germline V gene has CDR1 SGHDT and CDR2 YYEEEE. The junction had 5 bases not matched to a gene; V was cut back by 2 bases and J by 4 bases. CDR3 loop: CASSFTSGGSPDTQYF. The CDR3, as DNA: TGTGCCAGCAGCTTCACTAGCGGGGGGTCCCCAGATACGCAGTATTTT.

The chain has TRBV19 and TRBJ1-3; D ambiguous. The germline V and J ends were trimmed by 7 bases and 4 bases, with 11 bases remaining between them. This CDR3 has 13 amino acids. Germline values: CDR1 LNHDA, CDR2 SQIVND (reference sequence). The CDR3 region is CASIATGGNTIYF. CDR3 sequence (DNA): TGTGCCAGTATCGCTACGGGAGGAAACACCATATATTTT.

The CDR3 region is CASSLGGGSRTNSGNTIYF. The CDR3 bases are TGCGCCAGCAGCTTGGGCGGTGGATCGAGAACAAACTCTGGAAACACCATATATTTT. This chain connects TRBV5-1 to TRBJ1-3; D unclear. The germline V and J ends were trimmed by 0 bases and 0 bases, with 19 bases remaining between them. Germline CDR1 SGHRS, CDR2 YFSETQ. CDR3 length: 19 residues.

This clone was counted a few times. J is TRBJ2-3 and V is TRBV18; 7 nucleotides line up with TRBD2. CDR1 and CDR2 (germline): KGHSH, LQKENI. V shed 2 bases and J 2 bases; nucleotides not matched to a gene: 7. The CDR3 extends over 16 amino acids. The CDR3 here is CASSPAASGYTDTQYF. CDR3 coding DNA: TGTGCCAGCTCACCAGCCGCTAGCGGATACACAGATACGCAGTATTTT.

The chain carries TRBV7-2 and TRBJ1-2; tentative D call: TRBD1 (5 bases). CDR1 is SGHTA and CDR2 is FQGNSA in the germline V gene. The CDR3 totals 15 residues. V gave up 3 bases and J gave up 3 bases, with 14 bases separating them. The CDR3 nucleotides read TGTGCCAGCAGCTTCAGGGATTCGGTCGACTATGGCTACACCTTC. Encoded protein: CASSFRDSVDYGYTF.

The chain combines TRBV19 with TRBJ2-1; 13 nucleotides line up with TRBD2. Germline V gene sequence: CDR1 LNHDA, CDR2 SQIVND (reference sequence). Trimming removed 4 bases from V and 8 bases from J; junction bases left unmatched: 8. This CDR3 spans 16 amino acids. The DNA for the CDR3 is TGTGCCAGTAGTACAACTAGCGGGAGGGCCGCCGATGAGCAGTTCTTC. This gives the protein CASSTTSGRAADEQFF.

V gene TRBV6-2 or TRBV6-3 combines with J gene TRBJ1-1; TRBD1 is a possible D gene (6 bases). The CDR3 covers 14 residues. Germline CDR1 and CDR2: MNHEY and SVGEGT. The ends were cut back, 5 bases at V and 4 bases at J, with 14 bases in the middle. The CDR3 DNA reads TGTGCCAGCAGTCTCCGAGGGGGGGGCACTGAAGCTTTCTTT. Its protein is CASSLRGGGTEAFF.

The sample holds a few counts of this clone. This rearrangement joins TRBV19 to TRBJ1-2; 9 bases match TRBD1. The germline CDR1 and CDR2 sequences are LNHDA and SQIVND (reference sequence). This CDR3 is built from 15 residues. The J segment lost 5 bases and the V segment lost 2 bases, leaving 6 bases of the junction unmatched. The CDR3 spells CASSITGQGRYGYTF. The CDR3 DNA sequence: TGTGCCAGTAGTATAACGGGACAGGGACGATATGGCTACACCTTC.

V is TRBV5-1 and J is TRBJ2-3; D gene unclear. From germline, CDR1 is SGHRS and CDR2 YFSETQ. There are 14 residues in the CDR3. With 2 bases removed from V and 5 bases from J, the gap between germline ends came to 12 bases. The CDR3 bases are TGCGCCAGCAGCTTAAGTCCGGGTGGAGATACGCAGTATTTT. Protein: CASSLSPGGDTQYF.

V is TRBV5-4 and J is TRBJ1-3, with TRBD1 as a possible D gene (5 bases). The CDR3 sequence is 14 residues long. The germline V gene encodes CDR1 SGHNT and CDR2 YYREEE (reference sequence). Trimming pared 4 bases from V and 4 bases from J, leaving 12 bases between. Here the CDR3 reads CASSLGRVGNTIYF. The DNA for the CDR3 is TGTGCCAGCAGCCTGGGACGGGTAGGAAACACCATATATTTT. Drawing the rest from reference TRBV5-4 and TRBJ1-3, the complete variable domain is ETGVTQSPTHLIKTRGQQVTLRCSSQSGHNTVSWYQQALGQGPQFIFQYYREEENGRGNFPPRFSGLQFPNYSSELNVNALELDDSALYLCASSLGRVGNTIYFGEGSWLTVV.

This chain uses TRBV5-1 with TRBJ2-5, with D possibly being TRBD1 (6 bases). The CDR3 runs 14 residues. Germline assignment: CDR1 SGHRS and CDR2 YFSETQ. V lost 4 bases and J 2 bases, leaving 12 bases between the germline ends. The CDR3 DNA reads TGCGCCAGCAGCGTACAGGGTCAACAAGAGACCCAGTACTTC. Protein sequence: CASSVQGQQETQYF.

The CDR3 protein is CASSNRTTDPNSNQPQHF. CDR3 sequence (DNA): TGTGCCAGCAGCAATCGAACCACAGACCCTAATAGCAATCAGCCCCAGCATTTT. This chain uses TRBV21-1 with TRBJ1-5; the table's D call, TRBD1, has no DNA check behind it. TRBV21-1 is deemed a pseudogene. The CDR3 sequence is 18 residues long.

Written as DNA, the CDR3 is TGTGCCAGCAGCCAAGATGGTAATAGCGCGCAGTATTTT. Translating it yields CASSQDGNSAQYF. The chain employs TRBV4-2 and TRBJ2-3, with D tentatively TRBD2 (5 bases). The V and J ends lost 0 bases and 10 bases respectively, with 11 bases between them. The germline V gene encodes CDR1 LGHNA and CDR2 YNFKEQ. There are 13 residues in the CDR3.

The chain links TRBV5-1 to TRBJ2-1, with 11 bases that match TRBD2. This CDR3 is 16 amino acids long. Unmatched junction bases numbered 4, after V lost 0 bases and J lost 5 bases. Germline loops: CDR1 SGHRS, CDR2 YFSETQ. The CDR3 sequence: CASSLGASGGNNEQFF. In DNA form, the CDR3 reads TGCGCCAGCAGCTTGGGTGCTAGCGGGGGGAACAATGAGCAGTTCTTC.

Concerning this clone: Other DNA variants within this sample encode the same CDR3. V and J are TRBV3-1 (or the pseudogene TRBV3-2) and TRBJ2-5; tentatively, D is TRBD2 (6 bases). The CDR3 covers 14 residues. Germline V gene lookup returns CDR1 LGHDT and CDR2 YNNKEL (reference sequence). V gave up 2 bases and J gave up 2 bases, with 9 bases separating them. CDR3 bases: TGTGCCAGCAGCCAAAGCGGGCCGCAAGAGACCCAGTACTTC. This gives the protein CASSQSGPQETQYF.

J is TRBJ1-2 and V is TRBV7-2; TRBD1 aligns across 7 bases. Germline CDR1 is SGHTA and CDR2 is FQGNSA. CDR3 length equals 14 residues. V shed 5 bases, J shed 3 bases, and the junction held 6 bases outside the gene matches. DNA for the CDR3: TGTGCCAGCAGCAGAGACAGGGTACACTATGGCTACACCTTC. Amino acids: CASSRDRVHYGYTF.

The chain combines TRBV27 with TRBJ2-2; maybe TRBD1 (5 bases). This CDR3 comprises 13 residues. V dropped 6 bases and J dropped 6 bases, with 11 bases sitting between them. Germline assignment: CDR1 MNHEY and CDR2 SMNVEV (reference sequence). CDR3 sequence: CASRVGVAGELFF. The CDR3, as DNA: TGTGCCAGCAGAGTAGGGGTTGCCGGGGAGCTGTTTTTT.

The table lists this clone with a count of one. This chain joins TRBV15 and TRBJ2-7; D not resolved. Germline CDR1 and CDR2: LNHNV and YYDKDF (reference sequence). The CDR3 spans 15 residues. V was trimmed by 0 bases and J by 0 bases, leaving 9 bases between them. The CDR3: CATSRELRSSYEQYF. DNA for the CDR3: TGTGCCACCAGCAGAGAGTTGCGGAGCTCCTACGAGCAGTACTTC.

The rearrangement links TRBV7-9 to TRBJ1-1, with D unresolved. This CDR3 has 13 residues. V gave up 2 bases and J gave up 7 bases, with 11 bases separating them. The germline V gene has CDR1 SEHNR and CDR2 FQNEAQ (reference sequence). DNA for the CDR3: TGTGCCAGCAGCTTACTGACTGGTATTGAAGCTTTCTTT. Its protein product is CASSLLTGIEAFF.

The chain carries TRBV19 and TRBJ2-3, with TRBD1 identical over 10 bases. In germline, CDR1 is LNHDA, CDR2 SQIVND (reference sequence). V dropped 5 bases and J dropped 4; count of bases not matched to a gene: 3. This CDR3 region has 14 residues. The CDR3 is CASSSGQGADTQYF. For the CDR3, the DNA is TGTGCCAGTAGTTCCGGACAGGGGGCAGATACGCAGTATTTT.

The chain recombines TRBV20-1 with TRBJ1-2; D call uncertain. The germline gives CDR1 DFQATT, CDR2 SNEGSKA (reference sequence). This CDR3 region has 11 residues. V was pared by 5 bases and J by 4 bases, with 8 bases between. CDR3 in amino acids: CSAGRSYGYTF. CDR3 DNA: TGCAGTGCTGGTAGGAGCTATGGCTACACCTTC.

The chain couples TRBV5-6 to TRBJ1-2; 8 bases are shared with TRBD1. The V segment lost 3 bases and the J segment 7 bases; nucleotides outside the gene matches: 8. Germline lookup yields CDR1 SGHDT and CDR2 YYEEEE. The CDR3 covers 14 residues. The CDR3, as DNA: TGTGCCAGCAGCTGGTCGGACAGGGCGGGTGGCTACACCTTC. It specifies CASSWSDRAGGYTF.

With regard to this clone: The identical CDR3 is also encoded by other nucleotide sequences in the sample. The rearrangement links TRBV19 to TRBJ1-5, with a possible D match to TRBD1 (5 bases). Trimming shortened V by 2 bases and J by 6 bases, and 8 bases separated the two germline ends. The CDR3 loop spans 13 amino acids. Germline V gene data show CDR1 as LNHDA and CDR2 as SQIVND (reference sequence). CDR3: CASSIQGSQPQHF. The CDR3 DNA reads as TGTGCCAGTAGTATACAGGGATCTCAGCCCCAGCATTTT.